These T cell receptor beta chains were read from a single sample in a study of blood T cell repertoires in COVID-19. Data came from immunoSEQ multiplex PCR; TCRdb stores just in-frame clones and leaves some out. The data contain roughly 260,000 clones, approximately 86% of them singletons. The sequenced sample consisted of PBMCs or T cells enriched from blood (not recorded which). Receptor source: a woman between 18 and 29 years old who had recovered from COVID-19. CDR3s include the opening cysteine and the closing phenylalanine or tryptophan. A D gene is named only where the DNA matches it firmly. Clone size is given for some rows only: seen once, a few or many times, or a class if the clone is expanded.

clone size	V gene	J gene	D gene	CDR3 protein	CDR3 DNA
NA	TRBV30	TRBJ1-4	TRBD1	CACGQGRNEKLFF	TGTGCCTGTGGACAGGGCCGAAATGAAAAACTGTTTTTT
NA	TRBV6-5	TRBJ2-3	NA	CASSQGRNTDTQYF	TGTGCCAGCAGTCAGGGGCGGAACACAGATACGCAGTATTTT
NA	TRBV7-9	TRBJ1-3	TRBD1	CASSLWDRALNTIYF	TGTGCCAGCAGCTTATGGGACAGGGCGCTAAACACCATATATTTT
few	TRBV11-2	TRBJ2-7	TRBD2	CASSLDLAGGGEQYF	TGTGCCAGCAGCTTAGATCTAGCGGGAGGAGGCGAGCAGTACTTC
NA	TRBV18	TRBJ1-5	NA	CASSPQGNQPQHF	TGTGCCAGCTCACCCCAGGGGAATCAGCCCCAGCATTTT
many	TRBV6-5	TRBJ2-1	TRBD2	CASKLDSGGAYEQFF	TGTGCCAGCAAGTTAGATAGCGGGGGGGCTTATGAGCAGTTCTTC
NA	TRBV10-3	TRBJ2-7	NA	CAISEWRGSEQYF	TGTGCCATCAGTGAGTGGCGGGGAAGTGAGCAGTACTTC
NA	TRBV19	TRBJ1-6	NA	CASSMLSAGNSPLHF	TGTGCCAGTAGTATGCTCAGCGCCGGAAATTCACCCCTCCACTTT
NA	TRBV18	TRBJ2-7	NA	CASSPSRGPSYEQYF	TGTGCCAGCTCACCAAGTAGGGGCCCCTCCTACGAGCAGTACTTC
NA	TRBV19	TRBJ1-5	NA	CASSIPGNQPQHF	TGTGCCAGTAGTATCCCCGGTAATCAGCCCCAGCATTTT
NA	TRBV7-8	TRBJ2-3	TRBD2	CASSKPIGAGVPVTQYF	TGTGCCAGCAGCAAACCAATCGGAGCGGGGGTGCCAGTTACGCAGTATTTT
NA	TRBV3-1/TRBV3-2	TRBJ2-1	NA	CASSQGRGGEQFF	TGTGCCAGCAGCCAGGGTAGGGGGGGTGAGCAGTTCTTC
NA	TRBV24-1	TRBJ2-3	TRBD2	CATSEALKRENDLLDTQYF	TGTGCCACCAGTGAGGCTCTGAAGCGGGAAAACGACCTATTAGATACGCAGTATTTT
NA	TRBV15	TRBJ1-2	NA	CATSPPGANYGYTF	TGTGCCACCAGCCCTCCGGGAGCTAACTATGGCTACACCTTC
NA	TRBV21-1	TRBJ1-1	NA	CASSKVGQSGNTEAFF	TGTGCCAGCAGCAAAGTAGGACAGTCCGGGAACACTGAAGCTTTCTTT
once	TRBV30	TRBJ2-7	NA	CAWSLTGTSSYEQYF	TGTGCCTGGTCACTAACAGGGACGAGCTCCTACGAGCAGTACTTC
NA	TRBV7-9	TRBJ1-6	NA	CASSPPGGGTNSPLHF	TGTGCCAGCAGCCCCCCGGGAGGCGGGACCAATTCACCCCTCCACTTT
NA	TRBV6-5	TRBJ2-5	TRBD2	CASSIGLASLETQYF	TGTGCCAGCAGTATCGGACTAGCTAGTTTGGAGACCCAGTACTTC
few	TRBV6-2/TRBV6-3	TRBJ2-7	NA	CASGLIRNEQYF	TGTGCCAGCGGCCTGATTAGAAACGAGCAGTACTTC
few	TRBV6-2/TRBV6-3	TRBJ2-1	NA	CASSPSGAYNEQFF	TGTGCCAGCAGCCCTTCCGGGGCCTACAATGAGCAGTTCTTC
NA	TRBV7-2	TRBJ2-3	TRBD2	CASSHGAGGPTDTQYF	TGTGCCAGCAGCCACGGGGCGGGGGGGCCCACAGATACGCAGTATTTT